Listed below are T cell receptor beta chains from one sample, sequenced in a study of cytomegalovirus exposure and HLA in healthy donors. TCRdb's table, derived via immunoSEQ multiplex PCR, lists solely in-frame clones and lacks some. The top ten hold roughly 13% of the sample, which has 75,000 to 100,000 clones, under 85% seen once. The sequenced sample was PBMCs. The receptors were gathered from a woman aged 70-85 years in good health and CMV-seropositive. Each CDR3 is given with its conserved first and last residue. D genes are given only for firm matches. Size tells how often a clone was seen (once, few, many) or the class of an expanded clone, and some rows leave it out.

abundance,j_gene,d_gene,v_gene,CDR3nt,CDR3aa
-,TRBJ2-7,TRBD1,TRBV18,TGTGCCAGCTCACCATCCGGACAGGGCTCCTACGAGCAGTACTTC,CASSPSGQGSYEQYF
-,TRBJ2-1,-,TRBV5-1,TGCGCCAGCAGCTTCAGGAACGACAGCCCTGGGAATGAGCAGTTCTTC,CASSFRNDSPGNEQFF
-,TRBJ2-3,-,TRBV11-3,TGTGCCAGCAGCTTAACAGGCACAGATACGCAGTATTTT,CASSLTGTDTQYF
-,TRBJ1-4,TRBD1,TRBV4-3,TGCGCCAGCAGCCAAGATTCATGGACAGGGAATGAAAAACTGTTTTTT,CASSQDSWTGNEKLFF
-,TRBJ2-7,TRBD1,TRBV5-1,TGCGCCAGCAGCCCTGGGACAGGGGGCGGTTACGAGCAGTACTTC,CASSPGTGGGYEQYF
once,TRBJ2-5,TRBD1,TRBV18,TGTGCCAGCTCTCCGGACAGGGTGCAAGAGACCCAGTACTTC,CASSPDRVQETQYF
-,TRBJ1-2,TRBD1,TRBV19,TGTGCCAGTTCCGGGACAGGGGGTAAGGACACCTTC,CASSGTGGKDTF
-,TRBJ1-3,-,TRBV18,TGTGCCAGCTCACCATTTGATGGCAGCTCTGGAAACACCATATATTTT,CASSPFDGSSGNTIYF
-,TRBJ2-7,TRBD1,TRBV11-2,TGTGCCAGCAGCCCTGGGACAGGCTTTGGGGAGCAGTACTTC,CASSPGTGFGEQYF
once,TRBJ1-4,-,TRBV21-1,TGTGCCAGCAGCAAAGGAGGGCCACCGGCGGCTAATGAAAAACTGTTTTTT,CASSKGGPPAANEKLFF
-,TRBJ1-1,-,TRBV30,TGTGCCTGGAGTGTGGGAGGATCCACTGAAGCTTTCTTT,CAWSVGGSTEAFF
-,TRBJ1-2,-,TRBV9,TGTGCCAGCAGCGTAGAGGTGGGCGGAGGCTATGGCTACACCTTC,CASSVEVGGGYGYTF
-,TRBJ2-2,TRBD2,TRBV11-2,TGTGCCAGCAGCTTTCCAGCGGGAGAGGTAGACACCGGGGAGCTGTTTTTT,CASSFPAGEVDTGELFF
-,TRBJ2-1,TRBD2,TRBV4-2,TGTGCCAGCAGCCAAGAGAGAAGGCGGGGGGGTGACAATGAGCAGTTCTTC,CASSQERRRGGDNEQFF